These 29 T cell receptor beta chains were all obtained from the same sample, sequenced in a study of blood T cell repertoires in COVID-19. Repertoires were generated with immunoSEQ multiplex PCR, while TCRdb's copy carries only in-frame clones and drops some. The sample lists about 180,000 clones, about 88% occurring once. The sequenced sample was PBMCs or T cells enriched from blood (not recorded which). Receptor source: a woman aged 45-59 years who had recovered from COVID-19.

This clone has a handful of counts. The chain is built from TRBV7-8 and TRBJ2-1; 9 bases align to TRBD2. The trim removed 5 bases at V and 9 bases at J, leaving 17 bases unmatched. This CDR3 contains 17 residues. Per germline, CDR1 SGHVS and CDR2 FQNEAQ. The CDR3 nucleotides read TGTGCCAGCAGCCCCGGGCGGGGACTAGCAGCCTCCGGTGAGCAGTTCTTC. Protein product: CASSPGRGLAASGEQFF.

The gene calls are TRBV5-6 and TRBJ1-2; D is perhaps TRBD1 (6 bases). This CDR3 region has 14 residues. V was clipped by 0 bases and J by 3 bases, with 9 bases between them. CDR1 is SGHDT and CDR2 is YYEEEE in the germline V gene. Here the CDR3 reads CASSLVQGDYGYTF. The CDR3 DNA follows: TGTGCCAGCAGCTTGGTACAGGGCGACTATGGCTACACCTTC.

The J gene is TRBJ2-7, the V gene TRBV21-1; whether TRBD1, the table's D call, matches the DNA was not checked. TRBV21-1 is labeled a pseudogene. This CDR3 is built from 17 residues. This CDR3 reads CASSPAKSGTGAYEQYF. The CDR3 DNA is TGTGCCAGCAGCCCCGCAAAGTCCGGGACAGGGGCCTACGAGCAGTACTTC.

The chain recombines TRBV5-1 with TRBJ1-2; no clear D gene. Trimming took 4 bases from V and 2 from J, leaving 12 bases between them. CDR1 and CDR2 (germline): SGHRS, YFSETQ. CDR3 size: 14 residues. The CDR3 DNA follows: TGCGCCAGCAGCCCTCTTACAGAGAACTATGGCTACACCTTC. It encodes CASSPLTENYGYTF.

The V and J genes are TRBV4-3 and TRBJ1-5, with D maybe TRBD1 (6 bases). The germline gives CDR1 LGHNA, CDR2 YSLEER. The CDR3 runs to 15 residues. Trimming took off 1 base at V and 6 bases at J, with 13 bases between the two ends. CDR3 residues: CASSQGDNLGQPQHF. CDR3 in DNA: TGCGCCAGCAGCCAAGGGGACAATCTGGGTCAGCCCCAGCATTTT.

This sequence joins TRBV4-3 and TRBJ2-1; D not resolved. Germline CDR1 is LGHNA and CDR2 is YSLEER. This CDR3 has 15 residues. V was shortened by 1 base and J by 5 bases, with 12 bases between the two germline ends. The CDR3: CASSQGLATNNEQFF. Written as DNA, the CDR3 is TGCGCCAGCAGCCAAGGGTTGGCAACAAACAATGAGCAGTTCTTC.

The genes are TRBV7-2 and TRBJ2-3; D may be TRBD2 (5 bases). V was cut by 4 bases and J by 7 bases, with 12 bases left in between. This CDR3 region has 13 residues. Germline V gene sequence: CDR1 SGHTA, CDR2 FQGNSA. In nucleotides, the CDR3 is TGTGCCAGCAGCTCCCCGGGAACCTATACGCAGTATTTT. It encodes CASSSPGTYTQYF.

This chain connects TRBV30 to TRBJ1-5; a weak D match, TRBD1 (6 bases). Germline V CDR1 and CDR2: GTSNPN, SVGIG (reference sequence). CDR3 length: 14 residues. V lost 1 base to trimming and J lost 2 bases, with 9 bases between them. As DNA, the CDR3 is TGTGCCTGGAGTGCACAGGGCGGCAATCAGCCCCAGCATTTT. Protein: CAWSAQGGNQPQHF.

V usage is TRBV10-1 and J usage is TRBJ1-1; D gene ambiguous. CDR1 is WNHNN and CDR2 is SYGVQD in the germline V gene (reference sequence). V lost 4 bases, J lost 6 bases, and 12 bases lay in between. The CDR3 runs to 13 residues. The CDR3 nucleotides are TGCGCCAGCAGTGCGGGAGGACGGCCTGAAGCTTTCTTT. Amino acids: CASSAGGRPEAFF.

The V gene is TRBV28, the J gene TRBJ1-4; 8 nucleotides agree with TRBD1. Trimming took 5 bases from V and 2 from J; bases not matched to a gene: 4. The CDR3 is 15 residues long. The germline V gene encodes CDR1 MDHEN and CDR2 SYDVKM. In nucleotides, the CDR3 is TGTGCCAGCAGTGCAGGGGGCGCGACTAATGAAAAACTGTTTTTT. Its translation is CASSAGGATNEKLFF.

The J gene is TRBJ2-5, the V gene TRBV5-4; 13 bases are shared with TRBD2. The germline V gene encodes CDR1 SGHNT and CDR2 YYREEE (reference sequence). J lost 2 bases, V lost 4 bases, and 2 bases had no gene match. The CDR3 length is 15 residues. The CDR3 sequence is CASSAGLAGQETQYF. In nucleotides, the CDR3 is TGTGCCAGCAGCGCGGGACTAGCGGGACAAGAGACCCAGTACTTC.

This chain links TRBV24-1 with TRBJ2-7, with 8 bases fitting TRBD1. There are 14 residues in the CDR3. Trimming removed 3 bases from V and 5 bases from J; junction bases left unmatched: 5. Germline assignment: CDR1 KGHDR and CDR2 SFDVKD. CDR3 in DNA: TGTGCCACCAGTGATCGGACAGGGAGAAACGAGCAGTACTTC. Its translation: CATSDRTGRNEQYF.

In DNA, the CDR3 is TGTGCCAGCAGTGACCGTGGGAAGGGGCGGGGGATTCGGGAGACCCAGTACTTC. Residues: CASSDRGKGRGIRETQYF. The J gene is TRBJ2-5, the V gene TRBV25-1; TRBD2 matches at 7 bases. The junction had 18 bases not matched to a gene; V was cut back by 3 bases and J by 5 bases. The CDR3 is made up of 18 amino acids. Germline V gene sequence: CDR1 MGHDK, CDR2 SYGVNS. The full variable domain, in which reference TRBV25-1 and TRBJ2-5 provide the parts outside the CDR3, is EADIYQTPRYLVIGTGKKITLECSQTMGHDKMYWYQQDPGMELHLIHYSYGVNSTEKGDLSSESTVSRIRTEHFPLTLESARPSHTSQYLCASSDRGKGRGIRETQYFGPGTRLLVL.

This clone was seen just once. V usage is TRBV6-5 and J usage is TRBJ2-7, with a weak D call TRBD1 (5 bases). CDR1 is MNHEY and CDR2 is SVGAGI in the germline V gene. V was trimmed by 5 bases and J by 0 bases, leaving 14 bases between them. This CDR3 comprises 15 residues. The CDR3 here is CASSPSTALSYEQYF. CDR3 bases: TGTGCCAGCAGTCCTTCGACAGCGCTCTCCTACGAGCAGTACTTC.

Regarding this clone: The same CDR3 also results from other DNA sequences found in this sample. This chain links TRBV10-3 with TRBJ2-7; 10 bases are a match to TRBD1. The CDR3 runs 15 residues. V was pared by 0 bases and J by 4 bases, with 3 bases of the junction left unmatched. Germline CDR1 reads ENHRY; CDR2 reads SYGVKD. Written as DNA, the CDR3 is TGTGCCATCAGTGAGTCGGGGACAGGGGTGTACGAGCAGTACTTC. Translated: CAISESGTGVYEQYF.

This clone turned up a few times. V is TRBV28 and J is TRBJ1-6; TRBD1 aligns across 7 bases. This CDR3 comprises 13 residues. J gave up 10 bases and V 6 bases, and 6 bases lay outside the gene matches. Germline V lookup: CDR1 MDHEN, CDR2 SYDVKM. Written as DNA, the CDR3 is TGTGCCAGCAGATCTACAGGGGAGTCACCCCTCCACTTT. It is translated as CASRSTGESPLHF.

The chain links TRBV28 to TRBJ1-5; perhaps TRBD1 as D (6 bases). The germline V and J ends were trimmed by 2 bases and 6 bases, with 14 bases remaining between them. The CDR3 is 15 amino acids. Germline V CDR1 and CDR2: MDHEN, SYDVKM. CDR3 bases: TGTGCCAGCAGTTTAGGCCAGGGGTTCCGTCAGCCCCAGCATTTT. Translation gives CASSLGQGFRQPQHF. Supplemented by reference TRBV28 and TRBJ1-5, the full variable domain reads DVKVTQSSRYLVKRTGEKVFLECVQDMDHENMFWYRQDPGLGLRLIYFSYDVKMKEKGDIPEGYSVSREKKERFSLILESASTNQTSMYLCASSLGQGFRQPQHFGDGTRLSIL.

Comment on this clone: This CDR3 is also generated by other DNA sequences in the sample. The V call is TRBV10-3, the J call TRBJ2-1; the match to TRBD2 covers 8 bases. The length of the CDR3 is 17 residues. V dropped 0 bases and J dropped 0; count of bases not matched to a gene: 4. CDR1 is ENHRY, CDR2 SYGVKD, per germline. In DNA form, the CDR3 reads TGTGCCATCAGTGAGTCGATGGCGGGGGGCTCCTACAATGAGCAGTTCTTC. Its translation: CAISESMAGGSYNEQFF.

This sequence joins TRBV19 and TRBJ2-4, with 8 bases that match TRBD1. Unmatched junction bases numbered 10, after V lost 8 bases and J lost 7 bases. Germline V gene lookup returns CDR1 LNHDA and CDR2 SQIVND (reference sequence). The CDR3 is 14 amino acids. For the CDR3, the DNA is TGTGCCAGTGGGGGAGGACAGGGAAGGAACATTCAGTACTTC. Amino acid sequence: CASGGGQGRNIQYF.

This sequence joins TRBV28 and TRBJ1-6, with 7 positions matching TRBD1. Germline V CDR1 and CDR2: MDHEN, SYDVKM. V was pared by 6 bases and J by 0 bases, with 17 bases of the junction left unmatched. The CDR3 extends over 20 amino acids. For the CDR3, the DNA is TGTGCCAGCAGAAACAGCCGGGACAGTTTTTCGAGCTCCTATAATTCACCCCTCCACTTT. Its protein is CASRNSRDSFSSSYNSPLHF.

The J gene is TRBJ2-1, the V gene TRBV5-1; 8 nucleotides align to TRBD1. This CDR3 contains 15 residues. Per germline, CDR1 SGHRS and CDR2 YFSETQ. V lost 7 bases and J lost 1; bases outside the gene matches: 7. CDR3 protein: CASCERQGSYNEQFF. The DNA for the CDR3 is TGCGCCAGCTGCGAGAGACAGGGGTCCTACAATGAGCAGTTCTTC.

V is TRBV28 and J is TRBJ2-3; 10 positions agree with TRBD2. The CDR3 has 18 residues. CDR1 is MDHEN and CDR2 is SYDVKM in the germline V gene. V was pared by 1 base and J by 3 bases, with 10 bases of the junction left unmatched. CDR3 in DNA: TGTGCCAGCAGTTTATTTGTGCTAGCGGGAGTTGGGACAGATACGCAGTATTTT. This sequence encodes CASSLFVLAGVGTDTQYF. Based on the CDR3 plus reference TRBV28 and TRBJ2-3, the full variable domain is DVKVTQSSRYLVKRTGEKVFLECVQDMDHENMFWYRQDPGLGLRLIYFSYDVKMKEKGDIPEGYSVSREKKERFSLILESASTNQTSMYLCASSLFVLAGVGTDTQYFGPGTRLTVL.

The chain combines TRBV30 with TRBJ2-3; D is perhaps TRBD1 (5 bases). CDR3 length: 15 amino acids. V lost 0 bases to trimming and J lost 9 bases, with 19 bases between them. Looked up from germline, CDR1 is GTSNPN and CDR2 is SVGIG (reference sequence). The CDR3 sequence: CAWSVGNRRGDTQYF. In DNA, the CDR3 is TGTGCCTGGAGTGTCGGCAATCGAAGGGGTGACACGCAGTATTTT.

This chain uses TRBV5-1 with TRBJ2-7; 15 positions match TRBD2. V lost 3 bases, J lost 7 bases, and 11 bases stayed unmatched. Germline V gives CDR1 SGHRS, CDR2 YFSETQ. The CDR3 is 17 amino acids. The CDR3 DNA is TGCGCCAGCAGCTACCGCGGACTAGCGGGAGGGCAGGGGGAGCAGTACTTC. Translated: CASSYRGLAGGQGEQYF.

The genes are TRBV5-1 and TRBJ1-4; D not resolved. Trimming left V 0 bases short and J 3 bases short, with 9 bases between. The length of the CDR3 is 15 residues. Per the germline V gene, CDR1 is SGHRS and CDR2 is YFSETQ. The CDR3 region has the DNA TGCGCCAGCAGCTTGGGTGGGCGCTCTAATGAAAAACTGTTTTTT. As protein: CASSLGGRSNEKLFF.

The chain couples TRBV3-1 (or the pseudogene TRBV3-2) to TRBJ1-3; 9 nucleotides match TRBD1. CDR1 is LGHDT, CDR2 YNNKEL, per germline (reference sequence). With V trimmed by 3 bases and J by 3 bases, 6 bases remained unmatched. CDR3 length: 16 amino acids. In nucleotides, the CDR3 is TGTGCCAGCAGCCAGGGCTCGACAGGGGGTGGAAACACCATATATTTT. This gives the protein CASSQGSTGGGNTIYF.

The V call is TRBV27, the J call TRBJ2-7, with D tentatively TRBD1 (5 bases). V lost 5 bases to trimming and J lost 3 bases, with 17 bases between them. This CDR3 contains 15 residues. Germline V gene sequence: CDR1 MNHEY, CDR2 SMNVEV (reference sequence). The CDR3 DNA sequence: TGTGCCAGCAGTCCGAGAGGTGGGGCGGACTACGAGCAGTACTTC. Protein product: CASSPRGGADYEQYF.

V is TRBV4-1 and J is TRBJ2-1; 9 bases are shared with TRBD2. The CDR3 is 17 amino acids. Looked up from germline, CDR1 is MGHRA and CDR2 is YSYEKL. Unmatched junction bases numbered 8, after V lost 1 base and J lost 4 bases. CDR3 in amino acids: CASSQVELAGKYNEQFF. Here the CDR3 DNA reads TGCGCCAGCAGCCAAGTAGAGCTAGCGGGAAAATACAATGAGCAGTTCTTC.

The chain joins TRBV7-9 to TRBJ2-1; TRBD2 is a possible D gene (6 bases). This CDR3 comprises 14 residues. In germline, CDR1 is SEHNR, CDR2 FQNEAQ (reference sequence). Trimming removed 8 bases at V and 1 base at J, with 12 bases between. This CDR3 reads CASASSVSYNEQFF. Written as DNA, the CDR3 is TGTGCCAGCGCGTCTAGCGTTTCCTACAATGAGCAGTTCTTC. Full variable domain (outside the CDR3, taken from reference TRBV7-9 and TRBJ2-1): DTGVSQNPRHKITKRGQNVTFRCDPISEHNRLYWYRQTLGQGPEFLTYFQNEAQLEKSRLLSDRFSAERPKGSFSTLEIQRTEQGDSAMYLCASASSVSYNEQFFGPGTRLTVL.